A single sample is the source of the 7 T cell receptor beta chains below, sequenced in a study of T cells after posttransplantation cyclophosphamide. The data were produced by immunoSEQ multiplex PCR, yet TCRdb's version contains in-frame clones alone and is incomplete. This sample carries roughly 23,000 clones, roughly 90% of them seen once, and the ten largest clones take about 12%. Treatment was busulfan-fludarabine conditioning, a marrow graft, and cyclophosphamide on days +3 and +4. This specimen was PBMCs, taken after allogeneic stem cell transplant with posttransplant cyclophosphamide. Receptors were obtained from a female patient aged 25-40 years who received an allogeneic stem cell transplant from an unrelated donor, was CMV-positive, and had no GVHD. Some T cells may be supplied by the graft donor.

In this sample, this clone turned up a few times. This chain joins TRBV6-6 and TRBJ1-1; 8 nucleotides agree with TRBD1. This CDR3 is 15 amino acids long. Germline CDR1 MNHNY, CDR2 SVGAGI (reference sequence). V shed 6 bases and J 1 base; nucleotides not matched to a gene: 7. The CDR3 is CASRPRQGKNTEAFF. CDR3 DNA sequence: TGTGCCAGCAGGCCTAGACAGGGGAAGAACACTGAAGCTTTCTTT.

The genes are TRBV18 and TRBJ2-7; 9 bases agree with TRBD2. The CDR3 contains 16 residues. Germline trimming cut 0 bases from V and 2 bases from J; bases unmatched to any gene: 5. From germline, CDR1 is KGHSH and CDR2 LQKENI. The CDR3 sequence is CASSPPGTSLTYEQYF. The CDR3 bases are TGTGCCAGCTCACCACCCGGGACTAGCCTAACCTACGAGCAGTACTTC.

This chain uses TRBV6-1 with TRBJ1-5; 8 nucleotides match TRBD1. Trimming at V came to 1 base and at J to 7 bases, leaving 15 bases not matched to a gene. The germline V gene has CDR1 MNHNS and CDR2 SASEGT. The CDR3 covers 18 residues. CDR3 bases: TGTGCCAGCAGTGAAGAACCCCTCCCCAGGGGGCGAAGGCAGCCCCAGCATTTT. It encodes CASSEEPLPRGRRQPQHF.

In this sample, this clone turned up once. The rearrangement joins TRBV5-1 to TRBJ1-1; 9 positions agree with TRBD1. Germline V lookup: CDR1 SGHRS, CDR2 YFSETQ. The CDR3 runs to 16 residues. V lost 4 bases and J lost 0; bases outside the gene matches: 7. CDR3 region: CASSARQGDLNTEAFF. The CDR3 nucleotides read TGCGCCAGCAGCGCTAGACAGGGGGATCTGAACACTGAAGCTTTCTTT.

The rearrangement uses TRBV29-1 and TRBJ2-7; TRBD1 might be the D (6 bases). The germline V and J ends were trimmed by 4 bases and 2 bases, with 12 bases remaining between them. CDR1 and CDR2 from the germline V gene are SQVTM and ANQGSEA. CDR3 length equals 13 residues. The CDR3 loop reads CSVALGATYEQYF. In DNA, the CDR3 is TGCAGCGTTGCGTTGGGGGCGACCTACGAGCAGTACTTC.

The chain is built from TRBV30 and TRBJ1-2, with 10 bases that match TRBD1. V was clipped by 0 bases and J by 2 bases; unmatched bases: 3. The CDR3 loop spans 15 amino acids. Germline CDR1 and CDR2: GTSNPN and SVGIG (reference sequence). DNA for the CDR3: TGTGCCTGGAGTGTAGACAGGGGGCGAAACTATGGCTACACCTTC. Translated: CAWSVDRGRNYGYTF.

CDR3 in amino acids: CASSLAGGYNEQFF. The DNA for the CDR3 is TGTGCCAGCAGCTTAGCGGGGGGGTATAATGAGCAGTTCTTC. This rearrangement joins TRBV7-3 to TRBJ2-1; TRBD2 agrees at 9 bases. The CDR3 has 14 amino acids. Per germline, CDR1 SGHTA and CDR2 FQGTGA. V was pared by 2 bases and J by 7 bases, with 3 bases of the junction left unmatched.